In its sample, the clone carrying this T cell receptor (beta chain) ranks as medium-sized (0.01 to 0.1%). Its target is unknown. This specimen comes from a study of early T cells in non-severe SARS-CoV-2 infection. At the level of the study: Sequenced bulk RNA came from whole blood that was unsorted, and chains were unpaired.

Findings and limits, study-wide: In VDJdb matching, anti-spike CD8 responses were favored while private and CD4 specificities went missing.

TCRdb ran MiXCR on the 5' RACE reads and lists one entry per CDR3 protein. The sample contains fewer than 40,000 distinct CDR3 sequences, over 6.5% of which appear only once. This receptor was identified in an adult who was a healthcare worker with PCR-confirmed SARS-CoV-2 infection or an uninfected control (not recorded which). Sequenced: whole blood.

CDR3 residues: CSARVRTVNTEAFF. The CDR3 nucleotides are TGCAGTGCTAGAGTCCGGACGGTGAACACTGAAGCTTTCTTT. The J gene is TRBJ1-1, the V gene TRBV20-1, with D unclear. Trimming took off 1 base at V and 0 bases at J, with 9 bases between the two ends. The CDR3 loop spans 14 amino acids. Per the germline V gene, CDR1 is DFQATT and CDR2 is SNEGSKA (reference sequence).